Following are 12 T cell receptor beta chains from one sample sequenced in a study of shared T cell receptors in the human thymus (dated by TCRdb to the early 2020s). Libraries were constructed by the immunoSEQ multiplex PCR assay. In its TCRdb copy, this immuneACCESS table keeps in-frame sequences only and misses some clones. Where compared with another copy, unresolved V genes explain less than half of these, and the others have no known cause. The sample table lists about 660,000 clones, approximately 88% of them with a count of one. Around 0.0099% of the sample rests with the top ten. The data also belong to a second study, concerning human thymus T cells.

The sample taken for sequencing was thymocytes. These receptors were taken from a boy in the first two years of life with a congenital heart defect. Donor details come from another sample of the same person, matched by shared clones.

The chain has TRBV30 and TRBJ1-1; TRBD1 aligns across 8 bases. The trim removed 2 bases at V and 1 base at J, leaving 3 bases unmatched. The CDR3 loop spans 14 amino acids. Germline-derived CDR1 and CDR2 are GTSNPN and SVGIG (reference sequence). The CDR3 DNA reads TGTGCCTGGAGTCCAGGACAGGGGAACACTGAAGCTTTCTTT. It yields the protein CAWSPGQGNTEAFF. Combining the CDR3 with reference TRBV30 and TRBJ1-1 gives the whole variable domain SQTIHQWPATLVQPVGSPLSLECTVEGTSNPNLYWYRQAAGRGLQLLFYSVGIGQISSEVPQNLSASRPQDRQFILSSKKLLLSDSGFYLCAWSPGQGNTEAFFGQGTRLTVV.

The chain couples TRBV4-3 to TRBJ2-3; D perhaps matches TRBD2 (6 bases). V was clipped by 4 bases and J by 7 bases, with 27 bases between them. The CDR3 spans 18 residues. The germline V gene has CDR1 LGHNA and CDR2 YSLEER. CDR3 DNA: TGCGCCAGCAGCCCCGGGGAATTTGCTAGCGATCCCCCGCATACGCAGTATTTT. Translation gives CASSPGEFASDPPHTQYF.

The CDR3 sequence is CASSLKGDRGAEAFF. In nucleotides, the CDR3 is TGTGCCAGCAGTTTGAAGGGGGACAGGGGTGCTGAAGCTTTCTTT. The chain links TRBV27 to TRBJ1-1; TRBD1 matches 10 bases. Germline CDR1 is MNHEY and CDR2 is SMNVEV (reference sequence). This CDR3 is built from 15 residues. The ends lost 3 bases at V and 6 bases at J; junction bases unmatched: 7.

This rearrangement joins TRBV6-1 to TRBJ2-7, with a tentative D call TRBD2 (6 bases). The germline V and J ends were trimmed by 8 bases and 0 bases, with 17 bases remaining between them. Germline V gene lookup returns CDR1 MNHNS and CDR2 SASEGT. The length of the CDR3 is 15 residues. The CDR3 sequence is CASRLLAENSYEQYF. CDR3 in DNA: TGTGCCAGCCGATTATTAGCGGAAAACTCCTACGAGCAGTACTTC.

The gene calls are TRBV4-3 and TRBJ2-1; 8 bases agree with TRBD2. V shed 0 bases, J shed 11 bases, and the junction held 6 bases outside the gene matches. Per germline, CDR1 LGHNA and CDR2 YSLEER. The CDR3 totals 14 residues. The CDR3 here is CASSQELAEKQQFF. The CDR3 region has the DNA TGCGCCAGCAGCCAAGAACTAGCGGAAAAACAGCAGTTCTTC.

This chain joins TRBV30 and TRBJ1-1; D is unclear. V dropped 2 bases and J dropped 3 bases, with 16 bases sitting between them. This CDR3 comprises 15 residues. CDR1 is GTSNPN and CDR2 is SVGIG in the germline V gene (reference sequence). In nucleotides, the CDR3 is TGTGCCTGGAGTTTCCGGTCCCGTTTAGACACTGAAGCTTTCTTT. Its translation is CAWSFRSRLDTEAFF.

The chain uses TRBV10-1 and TRBJ2-2; tentative D call: TRBD2 (7 bases). Trimming removed 3 bases at V and 1 base at J, with 15 bases between. CDR1 WNHNN and CDR2 SYGVQD come from the germline V gene (reference sequence). The CDR3 totals 17 residues. CDR3 sequence: CASSEGGGGLNTGELFF. CDR3 coding DNA: TGCGCCAGCAGTGAAGGGGGGGGCGGGTTGAACACCGGGGAGCTGTTTTTT.

This clone came up a few times. The chain joins TRBV10-1 to TRBJ2-1; 7 nucleotides match TRBD2. The trim removed 6 bases at V and 2 bases at J, leaving 7 bases unmatched. The germline V gene encodes CDR1 WNHNN and CDR2 SYGVQD (reference sequence). This CDR3 is built from 15 residues. CDR3 in DNA: TGCGCCAGCAGGGCCGGACTAGTACCCTACAATGAGCAGTTCTTC. Amino acids: CASRAGLVPYNEQFF.

The chain recombines TRBV7-2 with TRBJ1-2; no firm D call. The CDR3 loop spans 14 amino acids. With 1 base removed from V and 4 bases from J, the gap between germline ends came to 10 bases. Germline CDR1 reads SGHTA; CDR2 reads FQGNSA. The CDR3 nucleotides are TGTGCCAGCAGCTTAGACCGGTCTGCCTATGGCTACACCTTC. Its translation is CASSLDRSAYGYTF.

This clone was seen once. J is TRBJ2-7 and V is TRBV7-2, with 7 bases lining up with TRBD2. This CDR3 is built from 14 residues. The V and J ends lost 6 bases and 4 bases, in that order; junction bases with no gene match: 9. Germline V lookup: CDR1 SGHTA, CDR2 FQGNSA. DNA of the CDR3: TGTGCCAGCAGACACGGGCAGGGAGGGTACGAGCAGTACTTC. Protein sequence: CASRHGQGGYEQYF.

This rearrangement joins TRBV27 to TRBJ2-7; D might be TRBD1 (5 bases). Trimming shortened V by 0 bases and J by 0 bases, and 9 bases separated the two germline ends. Germline V lookup: CDR1 MNHEY, CDR2 SMNVEV (reference sequence). This CDR3 is 15 amino acids long. The CDR3, as DNA: TGTGCCAGCAGTTTATCGCCAGACAGCTCCTACGAGCAGTACTTC. Amino acids: CASSLSPDSSYEQYF.

CDR3 residues: CASSKASGYTDTQYF. DNA for the CDR3: TGTGCCAGCAGTAAGGCTAGCGGGTACACAGATACGCAGTATTTT. The chain combines TRBV28 with TRBJ2-3; 8 bases agree with TRBD2. From germline, CDR1 is MDHEN and CDR2 SYDVKM. The CDR3 is 15 amino acids. Trimming took 5 bases from V and 2 from J; bases not matched to a gene: 6.